This T cell receptor (beta chain) was retrieved from a study of blood T cell repertoires in COVID-19. Looking at the study overall: The cDNA or gDNA used as material had been derived from T cells, B-cell-depleted T cells, or PBMCs.

The CDR3 is made up of 15 amino acids. The V and J ends lost 5 bases and 6 bases, in that order; junction bases with no gene match: 7. Looked up from germline, CDR1 is SGHTA and CDR2 is FQGTGA. Clones were read by immunoSEQ multiplex PCR, and TCRdb kept only the in-frame ones, dropping some. The table records approximately 86,000 clones, 75% to 85% of them present only once. The receptor comes from a woman aged 70-85 years with acute or convalescent COVID-19. The chain employs TRBV7-3 and TRBJ2-1, with 10 bases aligning to TRBD2. The sample comprised peripheral blood. The CDR3 loop is CASSPGLAASNEQFF. The CDR3, as DNA: TGTGCCAGCAGCCCCGGACTAGCGGCTAGCAATGAGCAGTTCTTC.